This T cell receptor beta chain emerged from a study of PD-1 blockade in mismatch repair-deficient tumors. This table comes from immunoSEQ multiplex PCR, and its TCRdb copy is limited to in-frame clones, with some not included. The table shows 40,000 to 60,000 clones, with around three quarters occurring only once. The J segment lost 6 bases and the V segment lost 4 bases, leaving 16 bases of the junction unmatched. CDR1 and CDR2 from the germline V gene are SGHRS and YFSETQ. The CDR3 has 17 amino acids. The rearrangement joins TRBV5-1 to TRBJ2-3, with TRBD1 identical over 8 bases. This clonotype originated in an adult with mismatch repair-deficient cancer. Sequenced here: PBMCs, sampled before pembrolizumab treatment. The CDR3 sequence is CASSSRRTGQGEDTQYF. CDR3 nucleotides: TGCGCCAGCAGCAGTCGCCGAACCGGACAGGGCGAGGATACGCAGTATTTT.